Below, 6 T cell receptor beta chains from the same sample are listed, as sequenced in a study of cytomegalovirus exposure and HLA in healthy donors. The PCR ran on 60 Vbeta and 13 Jbeta primers. TCRdb's table, derived via immunoSEQ multiplex PCR, lists solely in-frame clones and lacks some. The sample comprises roughly 150,000 clones, 75% to 90% of which are singletons, and around 0.91% rests with the top ten. Sequences were obtained from PBMCs. Receptors originate from a girl aged 2 to 10 in good health and CMV-seropositive.

The gene calls are TRBV30 and TRBJ2-3; 7 bases align to TRBD2. CDR3 size: 14 residues. CDR1 GTSNPN and CDR2 SVGIG come from the germline V gene (reference sequence). V was pared by 2 bases and J by 0 bases, with 2 bases of the junction left unmatched. The CDR3 sequence is CAWSPGLSTDTQYF. For the CDR3, the DNA is TGTGCCTGGAGTCCGGGACTAAGCACAGATACGCAGTATTTT.

The rearrangement uses TRBV30 and TRBJ2-1; TRBD2 aligns across 8 bases. After removal of 2 bases from V and 7 bases from J, the junction contained 4 bases not matched to a gene. The germline V gene encodes CDR1 GTSNPN and CDR2 SVGIG (reference sequence). The CDR3 sequence is 13 residues long. The CDR3 nucleotides are TGTGCCTGGAGTCGACTAGCGAAGAATGAGCAGTTCTTC. It translates to CAWSRLAKNEQFF.

The chain couples TRBV28 to TRBJ2-7, with D possibly TRBD2 on 6 matching bases. Per the germline V gene, CDR1 is MDHEN and CDR2 is SYDVKM. V was clipped by 4 bases and J by 4 bases, with 14 bases between them. The CDR3 spans 14 residues. The CDR3 loop is CASSSSGLLYEQYF. The CDR3 region has the DNA TGTGCCAGCAGTTCTTCCGGACTATTATACGAGCAGTACTTC.

The rearrangement joins TRBV5-3 to TRBJ2-1; unclear D gene. TRBV5-3 is placed among ORFs of uncertain function. The CDR3 runs to 17 residues. With 2 bases removed from V and 0 bases from J, the gap between germline ends came to 15 bases. This CDR3 is CARSLPKGAASYNEQFF. The CDR3 DNA reads TGTGCCAGAAGCTTACCCAAAGGTGCGGCCTCCTACAATGAGCAGTTCTTC.

The table lists this clone with a count of one. CDR3 protein: CASSPRVNEQFF. CDR3 sequence (DNA): TGTGCCAGCAGCCCGAGGGTGAATGAGCAGTTCTTC. The gene calls are TRBV13 and TRBJ2-1, with D tentatively TRBD2 (5 bases). The CDR3 is made up of 12 amino acids. With 5 bases removed from V and 7 bases from J, the gap between germline ends came to 9 bases. CDR1 is PRHDT, CDR2 FYEKMQ, per germline (reference sequence).

The chain links TRBV6-5 to TRBJ2-5; perhaps TRBD2 as D (7 bases). The CDR3 spans 14 residues. The germline V and J ends were trimmed by 5 bases and 3 bases, with 13 bases remaining between them. Germline CDR1 is MNHEY and CDR2 is SVGAGI. The CDR3 region is CASSPLGGEETQYF. The CDR3 coding sequence is TGTGCCAGCAGTCCTTTAGGGGGGGAAGAGACCCAGTACTTC.